This T cell receptor beta chain was profiled in a study of identifying expanded T cells in peripheral blood. Assay used: immunoSEQ multiplex PCR; TCRdb lists only in-frame clones, some missing. The data hold about 81,000 clones, with 84% observed a single time. This clone was recorded only once. In germline, CDR1 is SGHTA, CDR2 FQGTGA. Trimming took 1 base from V and 3 from J; bases not matched to a gene: 14. The CDR3 has 20 residues. Healthy donors had no documented immune events, such as infections, while sampled. This chain links TRBV7-3 with TRBJ2-3; TRBD2 matches 12 bases. Sequenced: blood. This sequence originates from a person aged 18-70 years in good health. The DNA for the CDR3 is TGTGCCAGCAGCTTAAGGGCTAGCGGGAGGGCCCTCGGCTTGACAGATACGCAGTATTTT. This encodes CASSLRASGRALGLTDTQYF.